Listed here are 21 T cell receptor beta chains from one sample, sequenced in a study of blood T cell repertoires in COVID-19. Clones were sequenced by immunoSEQ multiplex PCR, and TCRdb holds only the in-frame ones, with some missing. This table holds about 300,000 clones, roughly nine tenths found once. The sequenced material came from peripheral blood. The receptors here all came from a man younger than 30 who had recovered from COVID-19.

The V gene is TRBV19, the J gene TRBJ1-2; maybe TRBD1 (5 bases). The V end lost 5 bases, the J end lost 4 bases, and 11 bases lay between the germline ends. Germline CDR1 and CDR2: LNHDA and SQIVND (reference sequence). The CDR3 totals 13 residues. In DNA, the CDR3 is TGTGCCAGTAGTGCCCAGGGCGGCTATGGCTACACCTTC. Translation gives CASSAQGGYGYTF.

The rearrangement joins TRBV5-1 to TRBJ2-5; D may be TRBD1 (5 bases). Germline-derived CDR1 and CDR2 are SGHRS and YFSETQ. The CDR3 runs to 16 residues. The ends were cut back, 4 bases at V and 1 base at J, with 17 bases in the middle. CDR3 residues: CASSVAARQTQETQYF. In nucleotides, the CDR3 is TGCGCCAGCAGCGTGGCGGCTCGACAGACCCAAGAGACCCAGTACTTC. Based on the CDR3 plus reference TRBV5-1 and TRBJ2-5, the full variable domain is KAGVTQTPRYLIKTRGQQVTLSCSPISGHRSVSWYQQTPGQGLQFLFEYFSETQRNKGNFPGRFSGRQFSNSRSEMNVSTLELGDSALYLCASSVAARQTQETQYFGPGTRLLVL.

The chain uses TRBV13 and TRBJ2-3; 7 bases match TRBD1. V lost 5 bases, J lost 4 bases, and 12 bases stayed unmatched. CDR3 length: 16 residues. Looked up from germline, CDR1 is PRHDT and CDR2 is FYEKMQ (reference sequence). Here the CDR3 DNA reads TGTGCCAGCAGCCCACCCCCGCCGGGACAGCCAGATACGCAGTATTTT. Protein product: CASSPPPPGQPDTQYF.

The chain employs TRBV5-1 and TRBJ1-1; D not resolved. Germline V gives CDR1 SGHRS, CDR2 YFSETQ. The CDR3 covers 14 residues. V dropped 1 base and J dropped 1 base, with 8 bases sitting between them. The CDR3 DNA follows: TGCGCCAGCAGCTTGTCTGCGTCGAACACTGAAGCTTTCTTT. It encodes CASSLSASNTEAFF.

The genes are TRBV29-1 and TRBJ1-1; a possible D gene is TRBD1 (6 bases). CDR1 and CDR2 (germline): SQVTM, ANQGSEA. V lost 4 bases, J lost 5 bases, and 14 bases lay in between. The CDR3 is 13 amino acids. The CDR3, as DNA: TGCAGCGTTGCAGGGGACCTCCGGACTGAAGCTTTCTTT. This codes for CSVAGDLRTEAFF.

This clone has just one count. The chain links TRBV15 to TRBJ2-3, with 10 bases matching TRBD2. Germline-derived CDR1 and CDR2 are LNHNV and YYDKDF (reference sequence). With 0 bases clipped from V and 0 bases from J, the junction kept 3 bases outside the gene matches. CDR3 length: 17 residues. The CDR3 DNA sequence: TGTGCCACCAGCAGAGATAGCGGGAGGAGAAGCACAGATACGCAGTATTTT. As protein: CATSRDSGRRSTDTQYF.

The V and J genes are TRBV20-1 and TRBJ1-5; tentative D call: TRBD1 (5 bases). Germline CDR1 is DFQATT and CDR2 is SNEGSKA (reference sequence). CDR3 length equals 16 residues. Trimming pared 3 bases from V and 0 bases from J, leaving 15 bases between. The CDR3 DNA reads TGCAGTGCTAGTCCCCCGGGGGGGACTAGCAATCAGCCCCAGCATTTT. Translated, it gives CSASPPGGTSNQPQHF.

Only one count was recorded for this clone. This CDR3 is CASSTSTGASYEQYF. The CDR3 DNA reads TGTGCCAGCAGCACCTCGACAGGGGCCTCCTACGAGCAGTACTTC. V is TRBV7-2 and J is TRBJ2-7, with 8 bases matching TRBD1. The germline gives CDR1 SGHTA, CDR2 FQGNSA. CDR3 size: 15 residues. V dropped 5 bases and J dropped 0; count of bases not matched to a gene: 6.

The V call is TRBV5-1, the J call TRBJ2-3; D possibly corresponds to TRBD2 (6 bases). The CDR3 extends over 16 amino acids. Germline CDR1 reads SGHRS; CDR2 reads YFSETQ. V lost 4 bases to trimming and J lost 2 bases, with 17 bases between them. The CDR3 DNA is TGCGCCAGCAGCAACCTCGGGGGAGACTACACAGATACGCAGTATTTT. It encodes CASSNLGGDYTDTQYF.

The rearrangement joins TRBV7-9 to TRBJ2-5; 8 bases are a match to TRBD1. Losses at the gene ends were 2 bases for V and 5 bases for J; bases not matched to a gene: 4. The CDR3 loop spans 14 amino acids. From germline, CDR1 is SEHNR and CDR2 FQNEAQ (reference sequence). CDR3 region: CASSLQGAGETQYF. In DNA form, the CDR3 reads TGTGCCAGCAGCTTACAGGGGGCAGGGGAGACCCAGTACTTC.

In the case of this clone: The same CDR3 can be traced to other DNA sequences in this sample. This sequence joins TRBV5-1 and TRBJ1-4, with 9 positions matching TRBD1. Trimming cost V 2 bases and J 5 bases; bases outside gene matches: 1. Germline V gene lookup returns CDR1 SGHRS and CDR2 YFSETQ. The CDR3 runs to 14 residues. In DNA form, the CDR3 reads TGCGCCAGCAGCTTAGGACAGGGGAATGAAAAACTGTTTTTT. Translated, it gives CASSLGQGNEKLFF.

The chain recombines TRBV19 with TRBJ2-7, with 11 positions matching TRBD2. The germline gives CDR1 LNHDA, CDR2 SQIVND (reference sequence). The CDR3 sequence is 15 residues long. After removal of 4 bases from V and 2 bases from J, the junction contained 4 bases not matched to a gene. The CDR3 region has the DNA TGTGCCAGTAGTAAACTAGCGGGAGCCCCCTACGAGCAGTACTTC. As protein: CASSKLAGAPYEQYF.

The chain recombines TRBV7-2 with TRBJ1-2, with 7 bases aligning to TRBD1. This CDR3 is 14 amino acids long. Germline CDR1 SGHTA, CDR2 FQGNSA. The V segment lost 1 base and the J segment 5 bases; nucleotides outside the gene matches: 4. The CDR3 DNA reads as TGTGCCAGCAGCTTAGGGGACAGACAGTATGGCTACACCTTC. Translation: CASSLGDRQYGYTF.

The chain recombines TRBV9 with TRBJ2-7; D unresolved. Germline CDR1 and CDR2: SGDLS and YYNGEE. V gave up 0 bases and J gave up 1 base, with 8 bases separating them. The length of the CDR3 is 14 residues. CDR3 amino acids: CASSVGAGSYEQYF. The CDR3 coding sequence is TGTGCCAGCAGCGTAGGGGCAGGATCCTACGAGCAGTACTTC.

The chain's CDR3 is CASSQETGSYGYTF. The CDR3 DNA reads as TGCGCCAGCAGCCAAGAGACAGGGTCATATGGCTACACCTTC. The chain combines TRBV4-1 with TRBJ1-2, with 7 bases fitting TRBD1. Losses at the gene ends were 0 bases for V and 5 bases for J; bases not matched to a gene: 3. The germline V gene encodes CDR1 MGHRA and CDR2 YSYEKL. The CDR3 loop spans 14 amino acids.

The rearrangement uses TRBV19 and TRBJ2-1; TRBD1 matches at 8 bases. The V gene end was trimmed by 6 bases and the J gene end by 7 bases; junction bases not matched to a gene: 11. Germline V CDR1 and CDR2: LNHDA, SQIVND (reference sequence). The CDR3 extends over 15 amino acids. The CDR3 region is CASSRGTGFDNEQFF. The CDR3 DNA follows: TGTGCCAGTAGCCGCGGGACAGGATTTGATAATGAGCAGTTCTTC.

The V gene is TRBV4-1, the J gene TRBJ2-1, with 8 bases fitting TRBD2. Per germline, CDR1 MGHRA and CDR2 YSYEKL. This CDR3 has 16 residues. Trimming cost V 1 base and J 4 bases; bases outside gene matches: 6. The chain's CDR3 is CASSQGRGGRYNEQFF. In DNA, the CDR3 is TGCGCCAGCAGCCAAGGACGGGGGGGCCGGTACAATGAGCAGTTCTTC.

This clone was observed a single time. V is TRBV5-6 and J is TRBJ1-2, with D uncertain. The ends were cut back, 5 bases at V and 1 base at J, with 12 bases in the middle. The length of the CDR3 is 14 residues. CDR1 and CDR2 (germline): SGHDT, YYEEEE. CDR3 amino acids: CASSNPLSNYGYTF. The CDR3 nucleotides read TGTGCCAGCAGTAACCCGCTAAGTAACTATGGCTACACCTTC. Full variable domain (remainder filled in from reference TRBV5-6 and TRBJ1-2): DAGVTQSPTHLIKTRGQQVTLRCSPKSGHDTVSWYQQALGQGPQFIFQYYEEEERQRGNFPDRFSGHQFPNYSSELNVNALLLGDSALYLCASSNPLSNYGYTFGSGTRLTVV.

The CDR3 sequence is CASSIGGTAKNIQYF. CDR3 nucleotides: TGTGCCAGTAGTATAGGCGGCACAGCCAAAAACATTCAGTACTTC. V and J are TRBV19 and TRBJ2-4; D gene uncertain. Looked up from germline, CDR1 is LNHDA and CDR2 is SQIVND (reference sequence). CDR3 length: 15 amino acids. V lost 1 base to trimming and J lost 0 bases, with 7 bases between them.

As concerns this clone: This sample includes further DNA sequences coding for the same CDR3. This chain connects TRBV7-9 to TRBJ1-1; a weak D match, TRBD1 (5 bases). The CDR3 has 12 residues. Germline lookup yields CDR1 SEHNR and CDR2 FQNEAQ (reference sequence). Trimming shortened V by 2 bases and J by 5 bases, and 6 bases separated the two germline ends. CDR3 sequence (DNA): TGTGCCAGCAGCTTAACAGGAACTGAAGCTTTCTTT. It translates to CASSLTGTEAFF.

The chain joins TRBV10-2 to TRBJ2-1; 7 nucleotides align to TRBD2. Germline values: CDR1 WSHSY, CDR2 SAAADI. Trimming removed 3 bases from V and 1 base from J; junction bases left unmatched: 12. This CDR3 has 18 amino acids. The CDR3 loop is CASSEIGGTSGSYNEQFF. The CDR3 coding sequence is TGCGCCAGCAGTGAAATCGGGGGGACGTCAGGGTCCTACAATGAGCAGTTCTTC.